One sample yielded the 11 T cell receptor beta chains listed below, sequenced in a study of T cell responses to AZD1222 COVID-19 vaccine. The assay was immunoSEQ multiplex PCR, and TCRdb's table has in-frame clones only and misses some. The sample holds over 150,000 clones, 90% to 95% seen once. The input for sequencing was peripheral blood, taken 28 days after the second AZD1222 dose. These receptors all stem from an adult who received the AZD1222 COVID-19 vaccine.

The rearrangement uses TRBV28 and TRBJ2-3; D may match TRBD1 or TRBD2 (5 bases each). There are 14 residues in the CDR3. Trimming removed 1 base from V and 3 bases from J, with 8 bases in between. Germline loops: CDR1 MDHEN, CDR2 SYDVKM. DNA of the CDR3: TGTGCCAGCAGTTTATCCGGGGCGACAGATACGCAGTATTTT. Protein product: CASSLSGATDTQYF.

This clone was observed once. The CDR3 protein is CASSLSTEANYGYTF. CDR3 nucleotides: TGTGCCAGCAGCTTATCGACAGAAGCCAACTATGGCTACACCTTC. J is TRBJ1-2 and V is TRBV7-8; tentatively, D is TRBD1 (5 bases). The CDR3 extends over 15 amino acids. The V gene's germline CDR1 is SGHVS and CDR2 FQNEAQ. V was cut by 2 bases and J by 2 bases, with 12 bases left in between.

The rearrangement uses TRBV5-4 and TRBJ2-4, with D tentatively TRBD1 (8 bases). The germline V and J ends were trimmed by 1 base and 8 bases, with 10 bases remaining between them. The CDR3 has 13 residues. From germline, CDR1 is SGHNT and CDR2 YYREEE (reference sequence). DNA for the CDR3: TGTGCCAGCAGCTTGACAGGGGGGGACATTCAGTACTTC. Its protein product is CASSLTGGDIQYF.

The J gene is TRBJ1-4, the V gene TRBV7-8; maybe TRBD1 (5 bases). This CDR3 is 16 amino acids long. The ends were cut back, 5 bases at V and 2 bases at J, with 15 bases in the middle. Germline lookup yields CDR1 SGHVS and CDR2 FQNEAQ. This chain's CDR3 is CASSPGGARTNEKLFF. Written as DNA, the CDR3 is TGTGCCAGCAGCCCAGGAGGGGCGCGGACTAATGAAAAACTGTTTTTT.

The gene calls are TRBV21-1 and TRBJ1-1. TRBV21-1 is given as a pseudogene. The CDR3 has 11 residues. This CDR3 reads CASKGGTEAFF. The CDR3 region has the DNA TGTGCCAGCAAGGGGGGAACTGAAGCTTTCTTT.

The chain couples TRBV28 to TRBJ1-3; D unclear. Germline loops: CDR1 MDHEN, CDR2 SYDVKM. This CDR3 has 15 amino acids. The germline V and J ends were trimmed by 2 bases and 2 bases, with 10 bases remaining between them. The CDR3 DNA reads TGTGCCAGCAGTTTACCCACAGTGGCTGGAAACACCATATATTTT. The encoded protein is CASSLPTVAGNTIYF.

This clone turned up a few times. The chain employs TRBV5-6 and TRBJ2-5, with D uncertain. This CDR3 has 16 amino acids. Trimming stripped 0 bases from V and 2 bases from J, with 14 bases between. Germline V gene data show CDR1 as SGHDT and CDR2 as YYEEEE. As DNA, the CDR3 is TGTGCCAGCAGCTTGGAGGGCAGGAGTTTTCAAGAGACCCAGTACTTC. The encoded protein is CASSLEGRSFQETQYF. The full variable domain, rest sourced from reference TRBV5-6 and TRBJ2-5, is DAGVTQSPTHLIKTRGQQVTLRCSPKSGHDTVSWYQQALGQGPQFIFQYYEEEERQRGNFPDRFSGHQFPNYSSELNVNALLLGDSALYLCASSLEGRSFQETQYFGPGTRLLVL.

V gene TRBV6-5 combines with J gene TRBJ1-1; weak D call: TRBD1 (6 bases). Trimming left V 0 bases short and J 4 bases short, with 12 bases between. The CDR3 runs 15 residues. The germline V gene encodes CDR1 MNHEY and CDR2 SVGAGI. CDR3 sequence: CASSYSSGGSTEAFF. DNA for the CDR3: TGTGCCAGCAGTTACTCGTCGGGGGGCAGCACTGAAGCTTTCTTT.

The chain employs TRBV28 and TRBJ2-5, with TRBD2 identical over 9 bases. The CDR3 runs to 16 residues. Germline V gives CDR1 MDHEN, CDR2 SYDVKM. V dropped 3 bases and J dropped 5; count of bases not matched to a gene: 10. The CDR3 sequence: CASSFVSGRKRETQYF. CDR3 nucleotide sequence: TGTGCCAGCAGTTTCGTAAGCGGGAGGAAAAGGGAGACCCAGTACTTC.

J is TRBJ1-5 and V is TRBV28; D is unresolved. V lost 5 bases to trimming and J lost 5 bases, with 4 bases between them. Germline CDR1 reads MDHEN; CDR2 reads SYDVKM. This CDR3 spans 11 amino acids. This chain's CDR3 is CASSLDQPQHF. CDR3 DNA sequence: TGTGCCAGCAGTCTCGATCAGCCCCAGCATTTT.

The rearrangement uses TRBV30 and TRBJ1-2, with 12 bases identical to TRBD1. The CDR3 loop spans 16 amino acids. CDR1 is GTSNPN, CDR2 SVGIG, per germline (reference sequence). Germline trimming cut 1 base from V and 4 bases from J; bases unmatched to any gene: 7. The CDR3 DNA follows: TGTGCCTGGAGTGGGGTGGGGACAGGGGGCGGCTATGGCTACACCTTC. It specifies CAWSGVGTGGGYGYTF.